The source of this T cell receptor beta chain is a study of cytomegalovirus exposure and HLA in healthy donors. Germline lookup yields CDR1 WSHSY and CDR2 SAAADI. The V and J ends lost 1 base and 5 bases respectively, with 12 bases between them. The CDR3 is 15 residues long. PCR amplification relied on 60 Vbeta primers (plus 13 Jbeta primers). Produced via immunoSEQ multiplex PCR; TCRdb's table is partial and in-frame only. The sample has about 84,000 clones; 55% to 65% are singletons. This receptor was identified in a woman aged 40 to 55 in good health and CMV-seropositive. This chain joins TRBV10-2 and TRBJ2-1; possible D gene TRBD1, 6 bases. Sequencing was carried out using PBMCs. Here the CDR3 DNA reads TGCGCCAGCAGTGAGTGGCAGGGGAACAACAATGAGCAGTTCTTC. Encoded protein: CASSEWQGNNNEQFF.